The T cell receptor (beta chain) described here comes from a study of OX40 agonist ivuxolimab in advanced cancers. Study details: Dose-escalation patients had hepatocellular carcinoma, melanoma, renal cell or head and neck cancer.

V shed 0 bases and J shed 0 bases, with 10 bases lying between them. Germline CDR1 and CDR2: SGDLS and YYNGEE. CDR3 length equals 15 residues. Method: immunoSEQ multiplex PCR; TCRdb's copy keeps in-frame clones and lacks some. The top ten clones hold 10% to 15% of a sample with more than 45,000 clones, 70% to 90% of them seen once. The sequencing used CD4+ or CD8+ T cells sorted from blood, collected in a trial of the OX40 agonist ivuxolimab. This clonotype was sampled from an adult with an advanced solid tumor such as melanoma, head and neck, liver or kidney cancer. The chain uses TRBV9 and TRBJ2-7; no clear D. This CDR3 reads CASSVGVGSSYEQYF. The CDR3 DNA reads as TGTGCCAGCAGCGTAGGCGTGGGAAGCTCCTACGAGCAGTACTTC.